Following are 32 T cell receptor beta chains from one sample sequenced in a study of shared clonotypes between healthy human individuals. The method was immunoSEQ multiplex PCR; TCRdb's version includes in-frame clones alone and lacks a portion of them. Of roughly 1,500,000 clones in the sample, approximately 98.5% are singletons; the top ten hold roughly 0.36%. Sequenced sample: naive CD4+ T cells sorted from blood. Indicated subset: CD45RA+ positively selected. The receptors were sampled from a man aged 25 to 45 in good health.

The chain combines TRBV19 with TRBJ2-7, with D tentatively TRBD2 (5 bases). The germline V and J ends were trimmed by 5 bases and 0 bases, with 14 bases remaining between them. The CDR3 loop spans 15 amino acids. Germline V gives CDR1 LNHDA, CDR2 SQIVND (reference sequence). CDR3 sequence: CASSPRGSTSYEQYF. CDR3 sequence (DNA): TGTGCCAGTAGTCCCCGAGGGTCGACCTCCTACGAGCAGTACTTC.

This chain uses TRBV2 with TRBJ2-4, with 7 nucleotides matching TRBD1. V shed 5 bases, J shed 0 bases, and the junction held 7 bases outside the gene matches. The CDR3 runs 16 residues. CDR1 is SNHLY and CDR2 is FYNNEI in the germline V gene. CDR3 sequence: CASSPDRNLAKNIQYF. Written as DNA, the CDR3 is TGTGCCAGCAGTCCGGACAGGAACCTAGCCAAAAACATTCAGTACTTC.

Worth noting for this clone: At the DNA level, this CDR3 is encoded by other sequences in the same sample as well. The V gene is TRBV28, the J gene TRBJ1-1, with D perhaps matching TRBD1 (5 bases). Germline values: CDR1 MDHEN, CDR2 SYDVKM. The V and J ends lost 4 bases and 1 base respectively, with 7 bases between them. The CDR3 length is 13 residues. CDR3 DNA sequence: TGTGCCAGCAGTTCCGGGGGGAACACTGAAGCTTTCTTT. This sequence encodes CASSSGGNTEAFF. Using reference TRBV28 and TRBJ1-1 for the parts outside the CDR3, the full variable domain is DVKVTQSSRYLVKRTGEKVFLECVQDMDHENMFWYRQDPGLGLRLIYFSYDVKMKEKGDIPEGYSVSREKKERFSLILESASTNQTSMYLCASSSGGNTEAFFGQGTRLTVV.

The chain uses TRBV6-5 and TRBJ2-1; TRBD1 matches at 9 bases. The CDR3 spans 14 residues. With 5 bases clipped from V and 7 bases from J, the junction kept 6 bases outside the gene matches. Germline CDR1 reads MNHEY; CDR2 reads SVGAGI. The CDR3 loop is CASSPRQGGNEQFF. The CDR3 nucleotides read TGTGCCAGCAGTCCTAGACAGGGGGGGAATGAGCAGTTCTTC.

Points on this clone: The sample has other DNA sequences that encode this CDR3 too. The chain carries TRBV5-1 and TRBJ2-7; D could derive from TRBD1 or TRBD2 (5 bases each). The ends were cut back, 2 bases at V and 6 bases at J, with 12 bases in the middle. The CDR3 extends over 13 amino acids. Germline CDR1 SGHRS, CDR2 YFSETQ. CDR3 bases: TGCGCCAGCAGCTTAGCAGGGAGCCTCGAGCAGTACTTC. Its protein is CASSLAGSLEQYF.

The V gene is TRBV7-3, the J gene TRBJ1-1, with D perhaps matching TRBD1 (6 bases). The CDR3 totals 15 residues. CDR1 and CDR2 from the germline V gene are SGHTA and FQGTGA. V lost 5 bases and J 2 bases, leaving 15 bases between the germline ends. This chain's CDR3 is CASSLTGTINTEAFF. The CDR3, as DNA: TGTGCCAGCAGCCTTACAGGGACGATTAACACTGAAGCTTTCTTT. The whole variable domain, remainder taken from reference TRBV7-3 and TRBJ1-1, is GAGVSQTPSNKVTEKGKYVELRCDPISGHTALYWYRQSLGQGPEFLIYFQGTGAADDSGLPNDRFFAVRPEGSVSTLKIQRTERGDSAVYLCASSLTGTINTEAFFGQGTRLTVV.

The CDR3 protein is CASSPLIVGEQYF. The CDR3 DNA reads TGTGCCAGCAGCCCCCTGATAGTAGGCGAGCAGTACTTC. The rearrangement joins TRBV5-6 to TRBJ2-7; no clear D gene. V was clipped by 4 bases and J by 6 bases, with 14 bases between them. The CDR3 contains 13 residues. The germline CDR1 and CDR2 sequences are SGHDT and YYEEEE.

This chain uses TRBV30 with TRBJ1-4; D unclear. The CDR3 sequence is 11 residues long. V was shortened by 3 bases and J by 7 bases, with 6 bases between the two germline ends. Germline V gene data show CDR1 as GTSNPN and CDR2 as SVGIG (reference sequence). In nucleotides, the CDR3 is TGTGCCTGGAGATCCCGTGAAAAACTGTTTTTT. It encodes CAWRSREKLFF. Complete variable domain (other parts from reference TRBV30 and TRBJ1-4): SQTIHQWPATLVQPVGSPLSLECTVEGTSNPNLYWYRQAAGRGLQLLFYSVGIGQISSEVPQNLSASRPQDRQFILSSKKLLLSDSGFYLCAWRSREKLFFGSGTQLSVL.

V and J are TRBV15 and TRBJ2-3; D is unresolved. Trimming took 6 bases from V and 0 from J, leaving 7 bases between them. Germline CDR1 is LNHNV and CDR2 is YYDKDF (reference sequence). This CDR3 comprises 13 residues. In DNA, the CDR3 is TGTGCCACCAGTCCAGGTAGCACAGATACGCAGTATTTT. Protein: CATSPGSTDTQYF. The complete variable domain, with remaining parts taken from reference TRBV15 and TRBJ2-3, reads DAMVIQNPRYQVTQFGKPVTLSCSQTLNHNVMYWYQQKSSQAPKLLFHYYDKDFNNEADTPDNFQSRRPNTSFCFLDIRSPGLGDTAMYLCATSPGSTDTQYFGPGTRLTVL.

V gene TRBV5-5 combines with J gene TRBJ2-1; the D call may be TRBD1 or TRBD2 (6 bases each). V shed 5 bases and J shed 14 bases, with 20 bases lying between them. The length of the CDR3 is 13 residues. CDR1 SGHKS and CDR2 YYEKEE come from the germline V gene (reference sequence). The CDR3: CASSPTQGRKEFF. In DNA, the CDR3 is TGTGCCAGCAGTCCCACCCAGGGGAGGAAGGAGTTCTTC. The whole variable domain, remainder taken from reference TRBV5-5 and TRBJ2-1, is DAGVTQSPTHLIKTRGQQVTLRCSPISGHKSVSWYQQVLGQGPQFIFQYYEKEERGRGNFPDRFSARQFPNYSSELNVNALLLGDSALYLCASSPTQGRKEFFGPGTRLTVL.

Written as DNA, the CDR3 is TGTGCCAGCAGCTTAAACAGGGGGGTCTATGGCTACACCTTC. Amino acids: CASSLNRGVYGYTF. The genes are TRBV7-2 and TRBJ1-2; 8 bases line up with TRBD1. CDR1 and CDR2 from the germline V gene are SGHTA and FQGNSA. CDR3 size: 14 residues. Losses at the gene ends were 2 bases for V and 4 bases for J; bases not matched to a gene: 3.

V gene TRBV11-3 combines with J gene TRBJ2-2; D possibly corresponds to TRBD1 (6 bases). The CDR3 is 15 amino acids. Germline CDR1 is SGHNT and CDR2 is YENEEA. Trimming shortened V by 5 bases and J by 1 base, and 11 bases separated the two germline ends. The CDR3 coding sequence is TGTGCCAGCAGCATGGGGACACTGAACACCGGGGAGCTGTTTTTT. Amino acid sequence: CASSMGTLNTGELFF.

This chain connects TRBV6-1 to TRBJ1-1; possible D gene TRBD1, 6 bases. The V end lost 5 bases, the J end lost 2 bases, and 12 bases lay between the germline ends. This CDR3 has 14 amino acids. The germline gives CDR1 MNHNS, CDR2 SASEGT. CDR3 residues: CASSPRGQNTEAFF. In nucleotides, the CDR3 is TGTGCCAGCAGTCCGAGGGGACAAAACACTGAAGCTTTCTTT.

This clone was seen a single time. The chain employs TRBV2 and TRBJ2-1; the D is unclear. Per germline, CDR1 SNHLY and CDR2 FYNNEI. V was trimmed by 5 bases and J by 8 bases, leaving 13 bases between them. The CDR3 spans 13 residues. The DNA of the CDR3 is TGTGCCAGCAGTCAAACCCCCCCGTATGAGCAGTTCTTC. Protein sequence: CASSQTPPYEQFF.

V usage is TRBV10-3 and J usage is TRBJ1-5; D unresolved. Trimming removed 6 bases from V and 4 bases from J, with 13 bases in between. Germline V CDR1 and CDR2: ENHRY, SYGVKD. This CDR3 is built from 14 residues. Here the CDR3 DNA reads TGTGCCATCAGGAGTGGGCAGAGTAATCAGCCCCAGCATTTT. Its protein is CAIRSGQSNQPQHF.

This clone was observed once. The rearrangement links TRBV5-1 to TRBJ2-7; D not resolved. Trimming removed 2 bases at V and 6 bases at J, with 9 bases between. The CDR3 runs to 12 residues. Germline V CDR1 and CDR2: SGHRS, YFSETQ. The CDR3 DNA sequence: TGCGCCAGCAGCTTAACGTTAGGCGAGCAGTACTTC. Amino acid sequence: CASSLTLGEQYF.

This chain joins TRBV10-3 and TRBJ1-1; possible D gene TRBD1, 6 bases. CDR1 is ENHRY, CDR2 SYGVKD, per germline. Trimming left V 3 bases short and J 7 bases short, with 9 bases between. CDR3 length equals 12 residues. CDR3: CAISDGQLEAFF. DNA of the CDR3: TGTGCCATCAGTGATGGACAGCTTGAAGCTTTCTTT.

The V gene is TRBV2, the J gene TRBJ1-4, with a weak D call TRBD1 (5 bases). Trimming removed 2 bases at V and 7 bases at J, with 14 bases between. Per germline, CDR1 SNHLY and CDR2 FYNNEI. This CDR3 is 15 amino acids long. CDR3: CASSENGAGGEKLFF. The CDR3 coding sequence is TGTGCCAGCAGTGAAAATGGTGCGGGGGGTGAAAAACTGTTTTTT.

In the case of this clone: Additional DNA sequences in this sample encode the identical CDR3. This chain connects TRBV7-9 to TRBJ2-1; D not certain. The germline V gene has CDR1 SEHNR and CDR2 FQNEAQ (reference sequence). Trimming took 5 bases from V and 4 from J, leaving 9 bases between them. The CDR3 contains 13 residues. CDR3 region: CASSLSEYNEQFF. The CDR3 bases are TGTGCCAGCAGCCTTAGTGAGTACAATGAGCAGTTCTTC.

The rearrangement links TRBV6-1 to TRBJ2-2, with D possibly matching TRBD2 (6 bases). The CDR3 covers 14 residues. Germline assignment: CDR1 MNHNS and CDR2 SASEGT. V lost 11 bases to trimming and J lost 5 bases, with 18 bases between them. In nucleotides, the CDR3 is TGTGCCGCCTCCGGGACTCCGGGGACCGGGGAGCTGTTTTTT. Its translation: CAASGTPGTGELFF.

On this clone: Other DNA sequences in this sample translate to the same CDR3. The chain links TRBV5-4 to TRBJ2-7; tentatively, D is TRBD1 (5 bases). Trimming took off 3 bases at V and 4 bases at J, with 8 bases between the two ends. The CDR3 covers 12 residues. Germline V gene data show CDR1 as SGHNT and CDR2 as YYREEE (reference sequence). CDR3: CASSSDRYEQYF. CDR3 nucleotides: TGTGCCAGCAGCTCTGACAGATACGAGCAGTACTTC.

This rearrangement joins TRBV10-2 to TRBJ1-1, with a tentative D call TRBD1 (5 bases). V lost 9 bases, J lost 0 bases, and 14 bases lay in between. This CDR3 region has 14 residues. Germline CDR1 reads WSHSY; CDR2 reads SAAADI. CDR3 amino acids: CAREDSPMNTEAFF. The DNA of the CDR3 is TGCGCCAGAGAAGACAGCCCCATGAACACTGAAGCTTTCTTT.

This clone was observed once. The rearrangement joins TRBV5-1 to TRBJ2-1; no firm D call. The CDR3 is made up of 14 amino acids. The V gene's germline CDR1 is SGHRS and CDR2 YFSETQ. V was clipped by 2 bases and J by 5 bases, with 11 bases between them. CDR3 DNA sequence: TGCGCCAGCAGCTTTCTGACTCTGGACAATGAGCAGTTCTTC. Translation gives CASSFLTLDNEQFF.

The gene calls are TRBV4-3 and TRBJ2-3; D uncertain. V was pared by 4 bases and J by 0 bases, with 11 bases between. The CDR3 is 15 residues long. Germline V lookup: CDR1 LGHNA, CDR2 YSLEER. The CDR3 coding sequence is TGCGCCAGCAGCCGAGAGGTGACTAGCACAGATACGCAGTATTTT. This sequence encodes CASSREVTSTDTQYF.

Notes on this clone: Within the sample, other DNA sequences also encode this same CDR3. The chain uses TRBV29-1 and TRBJ1-5; D is undetermined. Germline assignment: CDR1 SQVTM and CDR2 ANQGSEA. The CDR3 loop spans 13 amino acids. The germline V and J ends were trimmed by 4 bases and 0 bases, with 7 bases remaining between them. DNA of the CDR3: TGCAGCGTTGCAGATTATAGCAATCAGCCCCAGCATTTT. This codes for CSVADYSNQPQHF.

V is TRBV6-1 and J is TRBJ2-3; 9 bases are shared with TRBD2. The V segment lost 7 bases and the J segment 3 bases; nucleotides outside the gene matches: 5. CDR3 length: 14 amino acids. Germline CDR1 MNHNS, CDR2 SASEGT. The CDR3 sequence is CASIYSGRTDTQYF. In DNA form, the CDR3 reads TGTGCCAGCATTTATAGCGGGAGAACAGATACGCAGTATTTT.

The rearrangement links TRBV9 to TRBJ2-5; D perhaps matches TRBD1 (6 bases). Per the germline V gene, CDR1 is SGDLS and CDR2 is YYNGEE. The CDR3 extends over 14 amino acids. The V end was cut by 3 bases, the J end by 4 bases, with 13 bases between. This chain's CDR3 is CASSGGGYSETQYF. In DNA, the CDR3 is TGTGCCAGCAGCGGAGGGGGTTATTCAGAGACCCAGTACTTC.

This rearrangement joins TRBV6-1 to TRBJ1-3, with 7 bases identical to TRBD1. This CDR3 has 15 residues. The V and J ends lost 3 bases and 7 bases, in that order; junction bases with no gene match: 9. Germline CDR1 and CDR2: MNHNS and SASEGT. The CDR3 is CASSERETGINTIYF. The CDR3 coding sequence is TGTGCCAGCAGTGAGAGGGAGACAGGGATCAACACCATATATTTT.

This clone has a single count. V usage is TRBV4-2 and J usage is TRBJ2-7; D possibly corresponds to TRBD2 (5 bases). Germline CDR1 LGHNA, CDR2 YNFKEQ. V lost 1 base and J lost 4, with 17 bases in between. The CDR3 is 16 residues long. The CDR3 DNA is TGTGCCAGCAGCCAAGCCCGTCCCGGCAGAGGGTACGAGCAGTACTTC. This translates into CASSQARPGRGYEQYF.

V and J are TRBV28 and TRBJ2-7, with D unclear. V shed 6 bases and J shed 2 bases, with 8 bases lying between them. The CDR3 length is 12 residues. Germline CDR1 is MDHEN and CDR2 is SYDVKM. CDR3 residues: CASRTGAYEQYF. The CDR3 DNA sequence: TGTGCCAGCAGGACGGGTGCCTACGAGCAGTACTTC.

V usage is TRBV5-1 and J usage is TRBJ2-2; D is uncertain. Germline V lookup: CDR1 SGHRS, CDR2 YFSETQ. This CDR3 spans 14 amino acids. V was pared by 2 bases and J by 4 bases, with 9 bases between. CDR3 nucleotides: TGCGCCAGCAGCTTTCAAGACGTCACCGGGGAGCTGTTTTTT. Its translation: CASSFQDVTGELFF. Looking up the rest from reference TRBV5-1 and TRBJ2-2 gives the full variable domain: KAGVTQTPRYLIKTRGQQVTLSCSPISGHRSVSWYQQTPGQGLQFLFEYFSETQRNKGNFPGRFSGRQFSNSRSEMNVSTLELGDSALYLCASSFQDVTGELFFGEGSRLTVL.

The table lists this clone with a count of one. Within the sample, other DNA sequences also encode this same CDR3. CDR3 nucleotide sequence: TGCGCCAGCAGCTCCGACAGGGGAGGCGAGCAGTACTTC. Translating it yields CASSSDRGGEQYF. This chain uses TRBV5-1 with TRBJ2-7, with 8 nucleotides matching TRBD1. The germline V gene has CDR1 SGHRS and CDR2 YFSETQ. The V segment lost 3 bases and the J segment 6 bases; nucleotides outside the gene matches: 5. The CDR3 length is 13 residues.